These T cell receptor beta chains were read from a single sample in a study of control samples from healthy donors and cancer patients. Generated by immunoSEQ multiplex PCR, the TCRdb table keeps only in-frame clones and is missing some. The sample has roughly 450,000 clones, 75% to 95% seen once. Sequencing input: PBMCs. The receptors derive from a middle-aged man with head and neck cancer. The CDR3 runs from the conserved cysteine through the conserved F or W. D genes are given only for firm matches. Only some rows state a clone size, as once, few, many or a class for expanded clones.

TRBD2	TRBJ2-1	TRBV4-2	.	CASSQDQDVAGVGNEQFF	TGTGCCAGCAGCCAAGATCAGGATGTAGCGGGAGTGGGGAATGAGCAGTTCTTC
.	TRBJ1-2	TRBV18	.	CASSPEASGYGYTF	TGTGCCAGCTCACCAGAGGCGTCCGGCTATGGCTACACCTTC
.	TRBJ1-5	TRBV27	.	CASSPHRLEPQHF	TGTGCCAGCAGTCCCCACCGGCTCGAACCCCAGCATTTT
.	TRBJ1-1	TRBV30	.	CAWSDMGWGMNTEAFF	TGTGCCTGGAGTGATATGGGTTGGGGAATGAACACTGAAGCTTTCTTT
.	TRBJ2-3	TRBV29-1	.	CSAGPSTDTQYF	TGCAGCGCCGGGCCCTCCACAGATACGCAGTATTTT
.	TRBJ2-3	TRBV21-1	.	CASSNLTGLAGGLDTDTQYF	TGTGCCAGCAGCAACCTTACGGGACTAGCGGGAGGGTTGGACACAGATACGCAGTATTTT
.	TRBJ1-1	TRBV5-1	.	CASSLKVTDLNTEAFF	TGCGCCAGCAGCTTGAAGGTCACAGATCTGAACACTGAAGCTTTCTTT
.	TRBJ1-6	TRBV28	once	CASSFSRGKAYNSPLHF	TGTGCCAGCAGTTTCTCCAGGGGCAAGGCCTATAATTCACCCCTCCACTTT
.	TRBJ1-3	TRBV14	.	CASSQEPATGNTIYF	TGTGCCAGCAGCCAAGAACCAGCCACTGGAAACACCATATATTTT
TRBD2	TRBJ2-1	TRBV27	.	CASSLFNSGRPSSSYNEQFF	TGTGCCAGCAGTTTATTCAATAGCGGGAGGCCCTCCAGCTCCTACAATGAGCAGTTCTTC
.	TRBJ2-3	TRBV6-6	.	CASKRDGTDTQYF	TGTGCCAGCAAAAGGGACGGTACAGATACGCAGTATTTT
.	TRBJ1-2	TRBV9	.	CASGGEGYGYTF	TGTGCCAGTGGGGGGGAAGGTTACGGCTACACCTTC
TRBD2	TRBJ2-3	TRBV5-1	.	CASSRGLAGAMADTQYF	TGCGCCAGCAGCCGAGGACTAGCGGGAGCGATGGCAGATACGCAGTATTTT
TRBD1	TRBJ2-7	TRBV6-5	.	CASRTIGTGKVEQYF	TGTGCCAGCAGGACGATCGGGACAGGGAAGGTCGAGCAGTACTTC
TRBD1	TRBJ1-4	TRBV6-1	once	CASSEESTGDWGLGEKLFF	TGTGCCAGCAGTGAAGAAAGTACAGGGGATTGGGGATTGGGTGAAAAACTGTTTTTT
.	TRBJ2-7	TRBV10-3	.	CAISERVYSYEQYF	TGTGCCATCAGTGAGCGTGTGTACTCCTACGAGCAGTACTTC
.	TRBJ2-1	TRBV5-1	.	CASSSQPSGTDNEQFF	TGCGCCAGCAGCTCTCAACCTTCCGGGACCGACAATGAGCAGTTCTTC
.	TRBJ2-3	TRBV7-2	once	CASSSVTTGTGYTDTQYF	TGTGCCAGCAGCTCAGTTACCACCGGGACGGGTTACACAGATACGCAGTATTTT
TRBD2	TRBJ2-3	TRBV5-1	.	CASSFLAGAGDTQYF	TGCGCCAGCAGCTTCCTAGCGGGAGCGGGAGATACGCAGTATTTT
.	TRBJ1-5	TRBV12-3/TRBV12-4	.	CASSLDNQPQHF	TGTGCCAGCAGTTTAGACAATCAGCCCCAGCATTTT